These T cell receptor beta chains were read from a single sample in a study of cytomegalovirus exposure and HLA in healthy donors. Some clones are missing from TCRdb's copy, which holds only in-frame ones; the method was immunoSEQ multiplex PCR. Of some 120,000 clones detected, 80% to 85% appear once; the ten largest clones hold 3% to 5%. Input material: PBMCs. All receptors come from a woman aged 25-40 years in good health and CMV-seronegative. Both conserved end residues are part of each CDR3. D genes are given only for firm matches. The listing skips clone size in some rows; elsewhere it reads once, few, many or a size class.

clone_size	v_call	cdr3_length	j_call	d_call	cdr3_aa	cdr3_nt
NA	TRBV25-1	15	TRBJ2-1	TRBD2	CASSELDSGNNEQFF	TGTGCCAGCAGTGAATTGGATAGCGGGAACAATGAGCAGTTCTTC
NA	TRBV28	13	TRBJ2-1	TRBD2	CASMAAGGDEQFF	TGTGCCAGCATGGCAGCGGGGGGGGATGAGCAGTTCTTC
NA	TRBV19	17	TRBJ2-7	TRBD2	CASSIGTGLADSYEQYF	TGTGCCAGTAGTATAGGAACGGGACTAGCGGACTCCTACGAGCAGTACTTC
NA	TRBV27	15	TRBJ1-4	NA	CASSLVGQFNEKLFF	TGTGCCAGCAGTTTAGTCGGACAGTTTAATGAAAAACTGTTTTTT
NA	TRBV5-4	13	TRBJ2-1	NA	CASSSDSDNEQFF	TGTGCCAGCAGCTCCGACTCCGACAATGAGCAGTTCTTC
NA	TRBV7-3	12	TRBJ2-1	NA	CASSSLESEQFF	TGTGCCAGCAGTTCGCTAGAGAGTGAGCAGTTCTTC
NA	TRBV21-1	15	TRBJ2-5	NA	CASSKANQGRGTQYF	TGTGCCAGCAGCAAAGCCAATCAGGGGAGGGGGACCCAGTACTTC
NA	TRBV6-4	14	TRBJ2-2	TRBD2	CASSGLADTGELFF	TGTGCCAGCAGTGGACTAGCGGACACCGGGGAGCTGTTTTTT
NA	TRBV10-3	15	TRBJ2-5	TRBD1	CAISDPGTGQETQYF	TGTGCCATCAGTGACCCCGGGACAGGACAAGAGACCCAGTACTTC
NA	TRBV6-5	13	TRBJ2-5	TRBD1	CASSTDRVETQYF	TGTGCCAGCAGCACCGACAGGGTGGAGACCCAGTACTTC
NA	TRBV7-9	19	TRBJ2-1	TRBD2	CASSPGTSGRSLRNNEQFF	TGTGCCAGCAGCCCCGGGACTAGCGGGAGGTCGCTACGAAACAATGAGCAGTTCTTC
NA	TRBV2	20	TRBJ2-5	NA	CASSEAGWGRAVGVPREQYF	TGTGCCAGCAGTGAGGCGGGGTGGGGCCGTGCCGTGGGGGTTCCTCGTGAGCAGTACTTC
NA	TRBV5-4	16	TRBJ2-7	TRBD2	CASSQGTSGIAYEQYF	TGTGCCAGCAGCCAGGGGACTAGCGGGATAGCCTACGAGCAGTACTTC
NA	TRBV7-9	12	TRBJ2-5	NA	CASSPIQETQYF	TGTGCCAGCAGCCCAATTCAAGAGACCCAGTACTTC
NA	TRBV7-9	14	TRBJ1-3	TRBD1	CASVTGNTGNTIYF	TGTGCCAGTGTGACAGGGAACACTGGAAACACCATATATTTT
NA	TRBV28	12	TRBJ1-1	NA	CASSLQGPEAFF	TGTGCCAGCAGTCTACAGGGACCTGAAGCTTTCTTT
NA	TRBV7-9	14	TRBJ1-5	NA	CSSSLDSSNQPQHF	TGTTCCAGCAGCTTGGACAGCTCCAATCAGCCCCAGCATTTT
NA	TRBV20-1	10	TRBJ2-7	NA	CSAALGEQYF	TGCAGTGCGGCACTAGGCGAGCAGTACTTC
few	TRBV6-5	15	TRBJ2-1	TRBD2	CASSYMGLAGDEQFF	TGTGCCAGCAGTTACATGGGACTAGCAGGCGATGAGCAGTTCTTC
few	TRBV27	15	TRBJ2-3	TRBD2	CASSFSGRGGDTQYF	TGTGCCAGCAGTTTTAGCGGGAGAGGGGGGGATACGCAGTATTTT
NA	TRBV9	17	TRBJ2-2	TRBD2	CASSVAGLAALTGELFF	TGTGCCAGCAGCGTAGCTGGCCTAGCGGCCCTCACCGGGGAGCTGTTTTTT
NA	TRBV13	13	TRBJ1-2	NA	CASSRRDTMGYTF	TGTGCCAGCAGTCGACGGGACACTATGGGCTACACCTTC
NA	TRBV6-1	17	TRBJ1-6	NA	CASSGPNGPRDNSPLHF	TGTGCCAGCAGTGGCCCTAACGGCCCACGGGATAATTCACCCCTCCACTTT
NA	TRBV19	14	TRBJ2-7	NA	CASSVTGFSGEQYF	TGTGCCAGTAGTGTAACAGGGTTTTCGGGCGAGCAGTACTTC
NA	TRBV5-1	15	TRBJ2-1	NA	CASSLGGSGYNEQFF	TGCGCCAGCAGCTTGGGAGGGAGTGGCTACAATGAGCAGTTCTTC
NA	TRBV6-4	17	TRBJ2-1	TRBD2	CASSETSGRGANNEQFF	TGTGCCAGCAGTGAAACTAGCGGGAGGGGGGCGAACAATGAGCAGTTCTTC
few	TRBV7-9	19	TRBJ2-7	TRBD2	CASSGTGTSGSREAYEQYF	TGTGCCAGCAGCGGAACCGGGACTAGCGGGAGTCGGGAGGCCTACGAGCAGTACTTC
NA	TRBV7-9	16	TRBJ2-3	NA	CASSLLGITSTDTQYF	TGTGCCAGCAGCTTACTCGGGATTACTAGCACAGATACGCAGTATTTT
few	TRBV7-2	15	TRBJ2-4	TRBD1	CASCLQGQAGNIQYF	TGTGCCAGCTGCTTGCAGGGACAGGCTGGAAACATTCAGTACTTC
NA	TRBV7-9	14	TRBJ1-5	NA	CASSLGQSNQPQHF	TGTGCCAGCAGCTTAGGGCAGTCAAATCAGCCCCAGCATTTT
NA	TRBV10-3	16	TRBJ1-5	TRBD1	CAISDTDRWSNQPQHF	TGTGCCATCAGTGACACGGACAGGTGGAGCAATCAGCCCCAGCATTTT
NA	TRBV25-1	17	TRBJ2-6	NA	CASSEDTVLSGANVLTF	TGTGCCAGCAGTGAAGACACAGTGCTCTCTGGGGCCAACGTCCTGACTTTC
NA	TRBV28	15	TRBJ1-4	NA	CASRRAYGSSEKLFF	TGTGCCAGCAGGAGGGCCTACGGGAGCAGTGAAAAACTGTTTTTT
few	TRBV6-6	15	TRBJ2-5	TRBD1	CASSRGTGAEGTQYF	TGTGCCAGCAGCAGAGGGACAGGGGCGGAGGGGACCCAGTACTTC
NA	TRBV5-1	14	TRBJ2-3	NA	CASSLTQLTDTQYF	TGCGCCAGCAGCTTGACACAGCTCACAGATACGCAGTATTTT
NA	TRBV2	12	TRBJ2-7	NA	CASSDSGAEQYF	TGTGCCAGCAGTGACTCAGGGGCCGAGCAGTACTTC
few	TRBV7-9	16	TRBJ2-2	TRBD2	CASASPLAGVTGELFF	TGTGCCAGCGCGTCACCTCTAGCGGGAGTTACCGGGGAGCTGTTTTTT
NA	TRBV25-1	16	TRBJ2-1	NA	CASSLEGASSYNEQFF	TGTGCCAGCAGTTTGGAGGGGGCCAGCTCCTACAATGAGCAGTTCTTC
NA	TRBV6-1	14	TRBJ1-2	NA	CASSSPPPGYGYTF	TGTGCCAGCAGCTCTCCCCCCCCGGGGTACGGCTACACCTTC
NA	TRBV14	14	TRBJ1-5	TRBD1	CASSLTGELQPQHF	TGTGCCAGCAGCCTGACAGGGGAACTTCAGCCCCAGCATTTT
NA	TRBV18	13	TRBJ1-1	TRBD1	CASRETQGKEAFF	TGTGCCAGCCGGGAGACACAGGGGAAAGAAGCTTTCTTT
NA	TRBV5-8	15	TRBJ1-5	TRBD1	CASRGRAGGSQPQHF	TGTGCCAGCAGGGGGCGTGCAGGGGGCAGTCAGCCCCAGCATTTT
NA	TRBV6-6	16	TRBJ1-3	TRBD1	CASNEPTGRSGNTIYF	TGTGCCAGCAATGAGCCGACAGGGCGCTCTGGAAACACCATATATTTT
few	TRBV28	16	TRBJ2-3	TRBD2	CASSFLTSGGTDTQYF	TGTGCCAGCAGTTTCCTGACTAGCGGGGGAACAGATACGCAGTATTTT
NA	TRBV28	16	TRBJ1-1	NA	CASSHYGRGMNTEAFF	TGTGCCAGCAGCCACTACGGGAGGGGTATGAACACTGAAGCTTTCTTT
NA	TRBV7-2	16	TRBJ2-1	TRBD2	CASSLRLAGAYNEQFF	TGTGCCAGCAGCTTACGACTAGCGGGAGCCTACAATGAGCAGTTCTTC
NA	TRBV9	15	TRBJ2-7	NA	CASSTRDNGGYEQYF	TGTGCCAGCAGCACCCGAGACAACGGGGGCTACGAGCAGTACTTC
NA	TRBV25-1	16	TRBJ2-5	NA	CASSESLGLAQETQYF	TGTGCCAGCAGTGAATCCCTGGGGCTAGCGCAAGAGACCCAGTACTTC
NA	TRBV27	15	TRBJ1-4	TRBD1	CASSVGEGGGEKLFF	TGTGCCAGCAGTGTGGGTGAAGGGGGCGGGGAAAAACTGTTTTTT
few	TRBV27	15	TRBJ2-5	TRBD1	CASSSAGTAEETQYF	TGTGCCAGCAGTTCGGCCGGGACAGCAGAAGAGACCCAGTACTTC
NA	TRBV4-1	14	TRBJ1-1	NA	CASSQVRLNTEAFF	TGCGCCAGCAGCCAAGTGCGGTTGAACACTGAAGCTTTCTTT
NA	TRBV29-1	12	TRBJ2-7	NA	CSVDRGSDEQYF	TGCAGCGTTGACAGGGGCTCGGACGAGCAGTACTTC
few	TRBV29-1	12	TRBJ2-4	NA	CSVDTEKNIQYF	TGCAGCGTGGATACGGAGAAAAACATTCAGTACTTC
NA	TRBV5-1	14	TRBJ1-1	NA	CASSSLSQGTEAFF	TGCGCCAGCAGCTCCCTGTCCCAGGGGACTGAAGCTTTCTTT